What follows are 17 T cell receptor beta chains derived from one specimen sequenced in a study of T-cell memory formation after mild COVID-19. TCRdb re-called the 5' RACE reads through MiXCR, storing one row per CDR3 protein. Of around 340,000 distinct CDR3 sequences in the sample, roughly 21% are singletons; the top ten hold about an eighth. The sequenced material came from PBMCs or a T cell subset sorted from them (not recorded which). These TCRs come from an adult woman who had mild COVID-19 (a few samples of this study predate the infection). Cell type and time point are not known.

This chain connects TRBV4-2 to TRBJ2-7; 8 nucleotides line up with TRBD2. This CDR3 region has 15 residues. The V gene end was trimmed by 0 bases and the J gene end by 2 bases; junction bases not matched to a gene: 3. Germline CDR1 is LGHNA and CDR2 is YNFKEQ. In nucleotides, the CDR3 is TGTGCCAGCAGCCAAGACGATAGCGGGACCTACGAGCAGTACTTC. Its protein is CASSQDDSGTYEQYF.

J is TRBJ2-1 and V is TRBV24-1; D possibly matches TRBD1 or TRBD2 (5 bases each). V lost 1 base to trimming and J lost 5 bases, with 17 bases between them. The CDR3 spans 17 residues. In germline, CDR1 is KGHDR, CDR2 SFDVKD. The CDR3 protein is CATSDFTAAGTDNEQFF. The CDR3 DNA sequence: TGTGCCACCAGTGATTTTACGGCGGCCGGGACCGACAATGAGCAGTTCTTC.

This chain connects TRBV2 to TRBJ2-7; D may be TRBD1 (5 bases). This CDR3 region has 14 residues. V was shortened by 9 bases and J by 1 base, with 16 bases between the two germline ends. The germline CDR1 and CDR2 sequences are SNHLY and FYNNEI. The CDR3 loop is CASKPGQGSYEQYF. The CDR3 nucleotides read TGTGCCAGTAAACCCGGGCAGGGTTCCTACGAGCAGTACTTC. Full variable domain (outside the CDR3, taken from reference TRBV2 and TRBJ2-7): EPEVTQTPSHQVTQMGQEVILRCVPISNHLYFYWYRQILGQKVEFLVSFYNNEISEKSEIFDDQFSVERPDGSNFTLKIRSTKLEDSAMYFCASKPGQGSYEQYFGPGTRLTVT.

The J gene is TRBJ2-1, the V gene TRBV2; 7 nucleotides match TRBD1. The CDR3 extends over 13 amino acids. Germline CDR1 and CDR2: SNHLY and FYNNEI. V lost 6 bases, J lost 7 bases, and 6 bases stayed unmatched. This chain's CDR3 is CASRTGSWNEQFF. CDR3 in DNA: TGTGCCAGCAGGACAGGGTCTTGGAATGAGCAGTTCTTC. Full variable domain (remainder filled in from reference TRBV2 and TRBJ2-1): EPEVTQTPSHQVTQMGQEVILRCVPISNHLYFYWYRQILGQKVEFLVSFYNNEISEKSEIFDDQFSVERPDGSNFTLKIRSTKLEDSAMYFCASRTGSWNEQFFGPGTRLTVL.

V and J are TRBV5-1 and TRBJ2-1, with 10 bases identical to TRBD2. This CDR3 contains 16 residues. CDR1 is SGHRS, CDR2 YFSETQ, per germline. The V segment lost 0 bases and the J segment 7 bases; nucleotides outside the gene matches: 7. This chain's CDR3 is CASSLGSGGDFNEQFF. The CDR3 region has the DNA TGCGCCAGCAGCTTGGGAAGCGGGGGGGATTTTAATGAGCAGTTCTTC.

CDR3 DNA sequence: TGTGCCAGCAGAAAGGGCCTACTCAATGAGCAGTTCTTC. Its translation is CASRKGLLNEQFF. V and J are TRBV12-3 or TRBV12-4 and TRBJ2-1, with D unresolved. Trimming took 6 bases from V and 6 from J, leaving 12 bases between them. The CDR3 length is 13 residues.

V gene TRBV5-1 combines with J gene TRBJ2-3, with D tentatively TRBD2 (5 bases). Deletions cut 0 bases from V and 1 base from J, with 12 bases between. The CDR3 sequence is 16 residues long. CDR1 and CDR2 (germline): SGHRS, YFSETQ. The CDR3 DNA follows: TGCGCCAGCAGCTTGGCCGCCGGGATAGGCACAGATACGCAGTATTTT. This encodes CASSLAAGIGTDTQYF.

A few counts support this clonotype. This chain joins TRBV7-9 and TRBJ1-2, with 8 bases fitting TRBD1. The CDR3 runs 16 residues. CDR1 is SEHNR and CDR2 is FQNEAQ in the germline V gene (reference sequence). Trimming removed 5 bases from V and 2 bases from J; junction bases left unmatched: 10. The CDR3 nucleotides are TGTGCCAGCAGCCCCCTTGGACAGGGATCCAACTATGGCTACACCTTC. Its translation is CASSPLGQGSNYGYTF. Full variable domain (remainder filled in from reference TRBV7-9 and TRBJ1-2): DTGVSQNPRHKITKRGQNVTFRCDPISEHNRLYWYRQTLGQGPEFLTYFQNEAQLEKSRLLSDRFSAERPKGSFSTLEIQRTEQGDSAMYLCASSPLGQGSNYGYTFGSGTRLTVV.

This clonotype showed up just a few times. The V call is TRBV6-6, the J call TRBJ2-7, with D perhaps TRBD1 or TRBD2 (5 bases each). V was clipped by 0 bases and J by 5 bases, with 11 bases between them. The CDR3 spans 14 residues. Germline V gene sequence: CDR1 MNHNY, CDR2 SVGAGI (reference sequence). The chain's CDR3 is CASSYSEGRNEQYF. DNA for the CDR3: TGTGCCAGCAGTTACTCAGAGGGGCGGAACGAGCAGTACTTC.

This clonotype was observed a handful of times. The genes are TRBV7-8 and TRBJ2-5; D is perhaps TRBD2 (6 bases). Germline CDR1 is SGHVS and CDR2 is FQNEAQ. V was trimmed by 5 bases and J by 7 bases, leaving 14 bases between them. This CDR3 spans 13 amino acids. The CDR3 is CASSPGLLGTQYF. Here the CDR3 DNA reads TGTGCCAGCAGCCCGGGACTCCTAGGGACCCAGTACTTC.

The V gene is TRBV30, the J gene TRBJ1-2; D perhaps matches TRBD1 (6 bases). The CDR3 sequence is 13 residues long. The V gene lost 0 bases and the J gene lost 6 bases, with 11 bases spanning the gap. Per germline, CDR1 GTSNPN and CDR2 SVGIG (reference sequence). In DNA, the CDR3 is TGTGCCTGGAGTGTCACAGGGATTGATGGCTACACCTTC. This translates into CAWSVTGIDGYTF.

This chain links TRBV12-3 or TRBV12-4 with TRBJ2-1; D remains ambiguous. V lost 6 bases, J lost 8 bases, and 14 bases lay in between. The CDR3 is 13 amino acids. This chain's CDR3 is CASSLSVVDEQFF. The DNA of the CDR3 is TGTGCCAGCAGCTTATCCGTGGTGGATGAGCAGTTCTTC.

This clonotype has more than one count but fewer than ten. The chain carries TRBV12-3 or TRBV12-4 and TRBJ1-6; D not resolved. V lost 5 bases and J lost 16, with 18 bases in between. There are 13 residues in the CDR3. As DNA, the CDR3 is TGTGCCAGCAGTCCGGACCCGGGCTTCCAGCTCCACTTT. The encoded protein is CASSPDPGFQLHF.

This sequence joins TRBV6-1 and TRBJ2-1, with TRBD1 identical over 8 bases. The germline V gene has CDR1 MNHNS and CDR2 SASEGT. With 7 bases clipped from V and 4 bases from J, the junction kept 6 bases outside the gene matches. The CDR3 has 14 amino acids. CDR3 amino acids: CASTMTGDYNEQFF. The CDR3 nucleotides read TGTGCCAGCACGATGACAGGGGATTACAATGAGCAGTTCTTC.

V usage is TRBV7-9 and J usage is TRBJ2-1; D ambiguous. Trimming stripped 2 bases from V and 8 bases from J, with 7 bases between. The CDR3 loop spans 12 amino acids. The germline V gene has CDR1 SEHNR and CDR2 FQNEAQ (reference sequence). As DNA, the CDR3 is TGTGCCAGCAGCTTATTGGCCCATGAGCAGTTCTTC. It is translated as CASSLLAHEQFF.

This clonotype was counted a few times. J is TRBJ2-5 and V is TRBV20-1; TRBD1 agrees at 8 bases. The V gene end was trimmed by 2 bases and the J gene end by 3 bases; junction bases not matched to a gene: 2. CDR1 and CDR2 from the germline V gene are DFQATT and SNEGSKA (reference sequence). The CDR3 contains 13 residues. The CDR3 protein is CSARWDRKETQYF. The CDR3, as DNA: TGCAGTGCTAGATGGGACAGGAAAGAGACCCAGTACTTC.

This chain uses TRBV5-6 with TRBJ2-7; D is possibly TRBD1 (6 bases). The CDR3 consists of 12 residues. Deletions cut 4 bases from V and 9 bases from J, with 14 bases between. Germline CDR1 and CDR2: SGHDT and YYEEEE. Written as DNA, the CDR3 is TGTGCCAGCAGCCCCCACAGGGATGTGCAGTACTTC. Residues: CASSPHRDVQYF.